This TCR beta chain was sequenced for a study of identical twins. Findings and limits, study-wide: Models predicted less out-of-frame TCR alpha sharing in monozygotic twins than was found. Conclusions relied on cross-sectional statistical analysis, not following the same donors.

This clonotype was seen a handful of times. Its antigen is not identified. TCRdb analysed the 5' RACE reads with MiXCR anew, one entry per CDR3 protein. Of 500,000 or so distinct CDR3 sequences detected, around an eighth appear once; the ten largest clones hold 0.98%. This CDR3 contains 16 residues. V lost 5 bases and J lost 0, with 16 bases in between. The germline V gene encodes CDR1 MNHNS and CDR2 SASEGT. These sequences were also reported in another study, on yellow fever vaccine responses in identical twins.

J is TRBJ1-2 and V is TRBV6-1; tentative D call: TRBD1 (6 bases). The sequence was obtained from a woman younger than 35 in good health. The material sequenced was CD4+ T cells sorted from blood. In nucleotides, the CDR3 is TGTGCCAGCAGTCTTTCTCGGACAGCCACTAACTATGGCTACACCTTC. This codes for CASSLSRTATNYGYTF.